This T cell receptor beta chain was sequenced for a study of T cells in Graves' hyperthyroidism and ophthalmopathy. Study details: Before any treatment, at initial diagnosis, peripheral blood was collected.

This clonotype was picked up one time. Its antigen remains unknown. Findings of the study overall: Blood also carried most thyroid clonotypes expanded above 0.001. Model predictions of ophthalmopathy came a median roughly 6.4 months before onset.

This sample holds PBMCs from roughly 10 ml fresh peripheral blood. Germline CDR1 is SGHRS and CDR2 is YFSETQ. This CDR3 is 16 amino acids long. Unmatched junction bases numbered 3, after V lost 2 bases and J lost 5 bases. Regions amplified from RNA transcripts were the TCR beta CDR3 regions. An initial round of RT-PCR targeting the TCR CDR3 relied on the HTBI primer set. Using its own MiXCR run on the multiplex PCR reads, TCRdb lists one record per CDR3 protein. The sample lists roughly 580,000 distinct CDR3 sequences, roughly 14% seen once, with more than 5% in the top ten. The specimen was blood. The V gene is TRBV5-1, the J gene TRBJ2-2, with 13 bases fitting TRBD2. The TCR was taken from a woman aged 30 to 39 with Graves' hyperthyroidism that later progressed to Graves' ophthalmopathy. CDR3 DNA: TGCGCCAGCAGCTTACTAGCGGGAGGGCGGACCGGGGAGCTGTTTTTT. This translates into CASSLLAGGRTGELFF.